The 19 T cell receptor beta chains below come from one sample, sequenced in a study of blood T cell repertoires in COVID-19. Sequencing used immunoSEQ multiplex PCR; TCRdb keeps in-frame clones, though not all of them. The repertoire consists of roughly 190,000 clones, with 75% to 95% occurring once and the leading ten covering around 0.53%. The specimen sequenced was peripheral blood. The receptors shown here come from a man aged 45-65 years with acute or convalescent COVID-19.

The chain has TRBV7-9 and TRBJ1-2, with 10 nucleotides matching TRBD1. The length of the CDR3 is 15 residues. Germline V gene data show CDR1 as SEHNR and CDR2 as FQNEAQ (reference sequence). The ends lost 5 bases at V and 7 bases at J; junction bases unmatched: 10. CDR3 sequence reads: CASSMRTGGPLGYTF. DNA of the CDR3: TGTGCCAGCAGCATGAGGACAGGGGGACCCCTTGGCTACACCTTC. Full variable domain (missing parts from reference TRBV7-9 and TRBJ1-2): DTGVSQNPRHKITKRGQNVTFRCDPISEHNRLYWYRQTLGQGPEFLTYFQNEAQLEKSRLLSDRFSAERPKGSFSTLEIQRTEQGDSAMYLCASSMRTGGPLGYTFGSGTRLTVV.

The chain recombines TRBV10-1 with TRBJ2-5; TRBD1 aligns across 7 bases. Germline V gene sequence: CDR1 WNHNN, CDR2 SYGVQD (reference sequence). This CDR3 has 14 residues. V lost 3 bases, J lost 2 bases, and 3 bases stayed unmatched. The CDR3 bases are TGCGCCAGCAGTGACGGCAGGGGGCAAGAGACCCAGTACTTC. As protein: CASSDGRGQETQYF.

The V and J genes are TRBV12-5 and TRBJ2-3; 8 nucleotides align to TRBD2. Germline CDR1 reads LGHNT; CDR2 reads FRNRAP. V dropped 0 bases and J dropped 8; count of bases not matched to a gene: 7. The CDR3 consists of 15 residues. In DNA form, the CDR3 reads TGTGCTAGTGGTTTGGTAGGCGGGGGGCCGGTTACGCAGTATTTT. As protein: CASGLVGGGPVTQYF.

The chain uses TRBV11-2 and TRBJ1-2, with TRBD1 identical over 10 bases. Germline V CDR1 and CDR2: SGHAT, FQNNGV. V was clipped by 5 bases and J by 6 bases; unmatched bases: 9. The length of the CDR3 is 15 residues. The CDR3 here is CASSLMGTGVDGYTF. CDR3 in DNA: TGTGCCAGCAGCCTAATGGGGACAGGGGTGGATGGCTACACCTTC. The full variable domain, its missing parts supplied by reference TRBV11-2 and TRBJ1-2, is EAGVAQSPRYKIIEKRQSVAFWCNPISGHATLYWYQQILGQGPKLLIQFQNNGVVDDSQLPKDRFSAERLKGVDSTLKIQPAKLEDSAVYLCASSLMGTGVDGYTFGSGTRLTVV.

This chain links TRBV5-1 with TRBJ2-2; TRBD2 aligns across 12 bases. Germline CDR1 is SGHRS and CDR2 is YFSETQ. V lost 3 bases to trimming and J lost 9 bases; unmatched junction nucleotides: 6. There are 15 residues in the CDR3. The CDR3 DNA follows: TGCGCCAGCAGCTGGGAGACTAGCGGGGGCCGGGAGCTGTTTTTT. Translated: CASSWETSGGRELFF.

On this clone: The sample holds other DNA sequences that translate to the same CDR3. CDR3 DNA sequence: TGTGCCAGCAGCGTCGACAGGGGGAGATCACCCCTCCACTTT. Translating it yields CASSVDRGRSPLHF. The J gene is TRBJ1-6, the V gene TRBV7-3, with 9 bases fitting TRBD1. Trimming at V came to 5 bases and at J to 10 bases, leaving 6 bases not matched to a gene. CDR3 length equals 14 residues. Germline V gene data show CDR1 as SGHTA and CDR2 as FQGTGA.

CDR3: CASSQKRAGVNTGELFF. The CDR3 DNA reads as TGTGCCAGCAGCCAAAAGAGGGCGGGAGTGAACACCGGGGAGCTGTTTTTT. The chain is built from TRBV3-1 (or the pseudogene TRBV3-2) and TRBJ2-2; TRBD2 aligns across 7 bases. V trimming: 2 bases; J trimming: 1 base; junction bases outside the gene matches: 7. The germline V gene has CDR1 LGHDT and CDR2 YNNKEL (reference sequence). This CDR3 region has 17 residues.

This clone was observed a handful of times. The rearrangement uses TRBV28 and TRBJ1-2; D not resolved. CDR3 length: 13 residues. V was pared by 8 bases and J by 4 bases, with 14 bases between. In germline, CDR1 is MDHEN, CDR2 SYDVKM. The CDR3 DNA reads as TGTGCCAGCCGATCGGCGGTGACCTATGGCTACACCTTC. Its protein product is CASRSAVTYGYTF.

The rearrangement uses TRBV5-1 and TRBJ2-5; 11 bases fit TRBD1. The CDR3 spans 15 residues. CDR1 is SGHRS and CDR2 is YFSETQ in the germline V gene. V was clipped by 4 bases and J by 5 bases; unmatched bases: 7. The CDR3 region is CASSRDRGNGETQYF. Written as DNA, the CDR3 is TGCGCCAGCAGCAGGGACAGGGGGAATGGGGAGACCCAGTACTTC.

The chain carries TRBV6-2 or TRBV6-3 and TRBJ1-2; 9 nucleotides align to TRBD1. J was trimmed by 13 bases and V by 5 bases; bases with no gene match: 8. The CDR3 spans 12 residues. CDR1 is MNHEY and CDR2 is SVGEGT in the germline V gene. As DNA, the CDR3 is TGTGCCAGCAGTACCTCCGGGACAGGGTTCACCTTC. Its protein product is CASSTSGTGFTF.

This clone is a singleton in its sample. The chain employs TRBV28 and TRBJ2-7, with 10 bases lining up with TRBD2. The V and J ends lost 5 bases and 2 bases, in that order; junction bases with no gene match: 18. There are 19 residues in the CDR3. CDR1 is MDHEN and CDR2 is SYDVKM in the germline V gene. In DNA form, the CDR3 reads TGTGCCAGCAGTCTCCTGGGGGGTCCTACTAGCGGGATTCCCTACGAGCAGTACTTC. Encoded protein: CASSLLGGPTSGIPYEQYF.

The genes are TRBV27 and TRBJ2-2; 9 bases are shared with TRBD2. The CDR3 totals 16 residues. CDR1 and CDR2 (germline): MNHEY, SMNVEV (reference sequence). Germline trimming cut 1 base from V and 6 bases from J; bases unmatched to any gene: 6. The CDR3 loop reads CASSLWGGGASGELFF. DNA of the CDR3: TGTGCCAGCAGTTTATGGGGCGGGGGGGCGTCCGGGGAGCTGTTTTTT.

As DNA, the CDR3 is TGTGCCAGCAGCTTAGGTCCAAATCAGCCCCAGCATTTT. This sequence encodes CASSLGPNQPQHF. This rearrangement joins TRBV11-2 to TRBJ1-5; no clear D. The CDR3 length is 13 residues. V lost 1 base, J lost 4 bases, and 5 bases lay in between. In germline, CDR1 is SGHAT, CDR2 FQNNGV.

The chain carries TRBV28 and TRBJ1-2, with 7 bases identical to TRBD1. V dropped 3 bases and J dropped 3; count of bases not matched to a gene: 7. Germline-derived CDR1 and CDR2 are MDHEN and SYDVKM. This CDR3 region has 15 residues. CDR3 bases: TGTGCCAGCAGTTTTATCCAGGGGACAGACTATGGCTACACCTTC. Protein: CASSFIQGTDYGYTF.

The genes are TRBV5-1 and TRBJ1-6, with TRBD1 identical over 8 bases. The ends lost 4 bases at V and 9 bases at J; junction bases unmatched: 6. Germline CDR1 SGHRS, CDR2 YFSETQ. The CDR3 length is 14 residues. CDR3 nucleotide sequence: TGCGCCAGCAGCGTAGGACAGGGATCTTCACCCCTCCACTTT. This gives the protein CASSVGQGSSPLHF.

This rearrangement joins TRBV6-6 to TRBJ1-6; D is perhaps TRBD1 (5 bases). This CDR3 spans 16 amino acids. The V gene lost 6 bases and the J gene lost 5 bases, with 17 bases spanning the gap. Germline V gene lookup returns CDR1 MNHNY and CDR2 SVGAGI (reference sequence). The CDR3 DNA is TGTGCCAGCAGAGACTTTTTGGAGGGGCATAATTCACCCCTCCACTTT. Protein product: CASRDFLEGHNSPLHF.

In nucleotides, the CDR3 is TGTGCCAGCAGTTCTCGACGGACTATCCGCAAGCCTTCCTACGAGCAGTACGTC. Protein product: CASSSRRTIRKPSYEQYV. This rearrangement joins TRBV28 to TRBJ2-7, with D possibly being TRBD2 (6 bases). Germline CDR1 reads MDHEN; CDR2 reads SYDVKM. The CDR3 sequence is 18 residues long. With 4 bases removed from V and 1 base from J, the gap between germline ends came to 23 bases.

V gene TRBV19 combines with J gene TRBJ1-5; 9 bases match TRBD1. After removal of 7 bases from V and 3 bases from J, the junction contained 7 bases not matched to a gene. Germline V gene lookup returns CDR1 LNHDA and CDR2 SQIVND (reference sequence). This CDR3 has 15 residues. CDR3 region: CASTPGTGNNQPQHF. Here the CDR3 DNA reads TGTGCCAGTACCCCCGGGACAGGGAACAATCAGCCCCAGCATTTT.

The V and J genes are TRBV3-1 (or the pseudogene TRBV3-2) and TRBJ2-1; no clear D gene. The CDR3 consists of 16 residues. CDR1 and CDR2 from the germline V gene are LGHDT and YNNKEL (reference sequence). V was clipped by 0 bases and J by 0 bases, with 9 bases between them. Here the CDR3 DNA reads TGTGCCAGCAGCCAAGATTGGGCCGTCTCCTACAATGAGCAGTTCTTC. Translation gives CASSQDWAVSYNEQFF.